Following are 25 T cell receptor beta chains from one sample sequenced in a study of monozygotic twins with inflammatory bowel disease. TCRdb re-called the 5' RACE reads and catalogs CDR3 proteins one per entry, DNA excluded. The repertoire table contains about 420,000 distinct CDR3 sequences. Sequencing used blood. The receptors stem from a human donor with ulcerative colitis or Crohn's disease, or a healthy co-twin of an affected twin (not recorded which).

This rearrangement joins TRBV6-1 to TRBJ1-5. The CDR3 is 14 amino acids. Looked up from germline, CDR1 is MNHNS and CDR2 is SASEGT. The CDR3 sequence: CASSESGGGQPQHF.

This sequence joins TRBV10-3 and TRBJ2-4. The CDR3 is 15 amino acids. The germline CDR1 and CDR2 sequences are ENHRY and SYGVKD. This chain's CDR3 is CAISEWGPSKNIQYF.

CDR3 region: CSAEADAYEQYF. The chain links TRBV20-1 to TRBJ2-7. This CDR3 is 12 amino acids long. Germline lookup yields CDR1 DFQATT and CDR2 SNEGSKA (reference sequence).

This chain joins TRBV29-1 and TRBJ2-7; lacking DNA, the TRBD2 call made by TCRdb goes unchecked. Germline V gives CDR1 SQVTM, CDR2 ANQGSEA. This CDR3 has 12 residues. The CDR3 protein is CSGGPQIYEQYF.

The gene calls are TRBV27 and TRBJ1-4; TCRdb selects TRBD1, and the lack of DNA leaves this call unchecked. The CDR3 is 14 residues long. From germline, CDR1 is MNHEY and CDR2 SMNVEV (reference sequence). CDR3 residues: CASSLQGARKKLFF. Full variable domain (outside the CDR3, taken from reference TRBV27 and TRBJ1-4): EAQVTQNPRYLITVTGKKLTVTCSQNMNHEYMSWYRQDPGLGLRQIYYSMNVEVTDKGDVPEGYKVSRKEKRNFPLILESPSPNQTSLYFCASSLQGARKKLFFGSGTQLSVL.

The chain carries TRBV9 and TRBJ1-3; TCRdb reports TRBD1, a call that lacks DNA to check it against. Germline-derived CDR1 and CDR2 are SGDLS and YYNGEE. The CDR3 is 18 amino acids. The CDR3 sequence is CASSDPRQGLDSGNTIYF.

The chain couples TRBV7-2 to TRBJ2-3; absent DNA, TCRdb's TRBD2 call cannot be checked. Germline V gene data show CDR1 as SGHTA and CDR2 as FQGNSA. The CDR3 totals 16 residues. The CDR3 region is CASSPSGRSFTDTQYF. Full variable domain (remainder filled in from reference TRBV7-2 and TRBJ2-3): GAGVSQSPSNKVTEKGKDVELRCDPISGHTALYWYRQSLGQGLEFLIYFQGNSAPDKSGLPSDRFSAERTGGSVSTLTIQRTQQEDSAVYLCASSPSGRSFTDTQYFGPGTRLTVL.

The J gene is TRBJ2-7, the V gene TRBV20-1; TCRdb reports TRBD2, a call that lacks DNA to check it against. CDR1 is DFQATT, CDR2 SNEGSKA, per germline (reference sequence). This CDR3 region has 14 residues. CDR3 protein: CSALGLAGRYEQYF.

The J gene is TRBJ2-3, the V gene TRBV3-1; TCRdb indicates TRBD2, and absent DNA this call remains unverified. There are 16 residues in the CDR3. CDR1 is LGHDT, CDR2 YNNKEL, per germline (reference sequence). The CDR3 protein is CASSQSGGSVTDTQYF.

The chain links TRBV30 to TRBJ2-1. CDR1 is GTSNPN, CDR2 SVGIG, per germline (reference sequence). This CDR3 has 12 amino acids. CDR3 residues: CAWRRTNNEQFF.

The chain recombines TRBV3-1 with TRBJ2-7; TCRdb's assignment of TRBD2 cannot be checked, as there is no DNA. The CDR3 has 14 residues. CDR1 and CDR2 from the germline V gene are LGHDT and YNNKEL (reference sequence). The CDR3 spells CASSTTPTEPLAYF.

The chain uses TRBV6-4 and TRBJ1-6; checking the TCRdb D call of TRBD1 is not possible without DNA. The germline V gene has CDR1 MRHNA and CDR2 SNTAGT. The CDR3 is made up of 19 amino acids. The chain's CDR3 is CASSPSRGGISSYNSPLHF.

The chain has TRBV14 and TRBJ2-1. The CDR3 runs 13 residues. Per germline, CDR1 SGHDN and CDR2 FVKESK. The CDR3 here is CASSQDLGDEQFF.

The V gene is TRBV28, the J gene TRBJ2-7; TCRdb selects TRBD1, and the lack of DNA leaves this call unchecked. The germline V gene has CDR1 MDHEN and CDR2 SYDVKM. The CDR3 length is 15 residues. CDR3 protein: CASQSEGQPSYEQYF.

This chain uses TRBV7-2 with TRBJ2-7; the TCRdb call, TRBD1, lacks DNA for checking. Germline CDR1 and CDR2: SGHTA and FQGNSA. The CDR3 runs to 13 residues. The CDR3 loop is CASSREGAGEQYF. Drawing the rest from reference TRBV7-2 and TRBJ2-7, the complete variable domain is GAGVSQSPSNKVTEKGKDVELRCDPISGHTALYWYRQSLGQGLEFLIYFQGNSAPDKSGLPSDRFSAERTGGSVSTLTIQRTQQEDSAVYLCASSREGAGEQYFGPGTRLTVT.

V is TRBV6-5 and J is TRBJ1-2. Germline CDR1 is MNHEY and CDR2 is SVGAGI. The CDR3 consists of 13 residues. CDR3: CASSYETQYGYTF.

The rearrangement joins TRBV3-1 to TRBJ2-1; TCRdb calls TRBD1, which cannot be checked without DNA. The CDR3 extends over 15 amino acids. The germline V gene encodes CDR1 LGHDT and CDR2 YNNKEL (reference sequence). The CDR3: CASSQDVGPQNERFF.

The J gene is TRBJ2-1, the V gene TRBV7-9; TCRdb's D gene call, TRBD2, goes unchecked for lack of DNA. The CDR3 loop spans 16 amino acids. Germline V CDR1 and CDR2: SEHNR, FQNEAQ (reference sequence). The CDR3 loop is CASKLAGGSSYNEQFF.

The chain uses TRBV18 and TRBJ1-5; TCRdb selects TRBD1, and the lack of DNA leaves this call unchecked. This CDR3 has 18 amino acids. Looked up from germline, CDR1 is KGHSH and CDR2 is LQKENI. The CDR3 protein is CASSPQSGQQGGNQPQHF.

The chain couples TRBV20-1 to TRBJ1-2. The CDR3 runs to 12 residues. The V gene's germline CDR1 is DFQATT and CDR2 SNEGSKA (reference sequence). Here the CDR3 reads CSAGEGVYGYTF.

The J gene is TRBJ1-2, the V gene TRBV13. CDR3 length: 13 residues. Germline assignment: CDR1 PRHDT and CDR2 FYEKMQ (reference sequence). The chain's CDR3 is CASSSTVDYGYTF.

V and J are TRBV29-1 and TRBJ2-1; TCRdb returns TRBD1, unconfirmable since there is no DNA. Per germline, CDR1 SQVTM and CDR2 ANQGSEA. The CDR3 is 13 amino acids. The CDR3 region is CSIRQGGDNEQFF.

The chain recombines TRBV7-2 with TRBJ2-3; there is no DNA to check the TCRdb D call of TRBD2. CDR1 and CDR2 (germline): SGHTA, FQGNSA. The CDR3 is 16 residues long. This CDR3 reads CASSALLAGVLDTQYF.

The chain combines TRBV3-1 with TRBJ2-7; TCRdb picks TRBD1, but there is no DNA to check that call. The CDR3 has 15 amino acids. Germline V lookup: CDR1 LGHDT, CDR2 YNNKEL (reference sequence). The CDR3 sequence is CASSHLGRQTYEQYF.

The V call is TRBV4-3, the J call TRBJ2-5; TCRdb designates TRBD2, a call that cannot be tested without DNA. This CDR3 has 14 amino acids. Germline loops: CDR1 LGHNA, CDR2 YSLEER. CDR3 protein: CASSQGTDKETQYF.